The 14 T cell receptor beta chains below were found in one sample sequenced in a study of tissue T cells after allogeneic stem cell transplantation. The assay was immunoSEQ multiplex PCR, and TCRdb's table has in-frame clones only and misses some. The sample carries approximately 150 clones, 70% to 80% recorded once. The material sequenced was lymph node tissue. These receptors were collected from a female BALB/c mouse in good health. Mouse MHC haplotype: H2-d.

On this clone: The genes are named according to mouse. Sequencing ends 1 residue short of the CDR3 end; the germline J gene provides the rest. The chain is built from TRBV15 and TRBJ2-7; 11 bases align to TRBD2. The germline CDR1 and CDR2 sequences are SGHND and FRSKSL. V gave up 0 bases and J gave up 6 bases; unmatched junction bases: 1. CDR3 length: 14 residues. The CDR3 protein is CASSLAGLGGEQYF. CDR3 DNA, as far as it was read: TGTGCCAGCAGTTTAGCCGGACTGGGGGGTGAACAGTAC.

Note on this clone: Here the gene names and germline are mouse. The missing CDR3 end, 1 residue past where the read stops, is filled in from the germline J gene. The chain uses TRBV24 and TRBJ2-5; 10 positions match TRBD1. The CDR3 length is 15 residues. The V gene end was trimmed by 3 bases and the J gene end by 8 bases; junction bases not matched to a gene: 8. Germline loops: CDR1 KGHTA, CDR2 FRNEEI. This CDR3 reads CASSLRDRGGGTQYF. The CDR3 bases that were read are TGTGCCAGCAGTCTCCGGGACAGGGGAGGGGGCACCCAGTAC.

In this sample, this clone turned up once. Any gene name here is a mouse gene name. CDR3 sequence reads: CASSQSGQNTEVFF. The CDR3 DNA, read in part, is TGTGCCAGCAGCCAATCGGGACAAAACACAGAAGTCTTC. The chain carries TRBV2 and TRBJ1-1, with D maybe TRBD1 (6 bases). The read gets to within 1 residue of the CDR3 end, and the germline J gene fills in the rest. Trimming left V 2 bases short and J 1 base short, with 8 bases between. Germline loops: CDR1 LGHNA, CDR2 YSYQKL. This CDR3 has 14 amino acids.

To note about this clone: The germline and genes are mouse ones. The DNA ends 1 residue before the CDR3 does, and the rest of the CDR3 is filled in from the germline J gene. The rearrangement links TRBV31 to TRBJ2-5, with 8 bases that match TRBD1. The CDR3 sequence is 15 residues long. From germline, CDR1 is GKSSPN and CDR2 SITVG. V was pared by 0 bases and J by 1 base, with 3 bases of the junction left unmatched. The CDR3 sequence is CAWSLVTGDQDTQYF. The CDR3 DNA, read in part, is TGTGCCTGGAGTCTAGTGACAGGGGACCAAGACACCCAGTAC.

Remarks on this clone: Gene names follow the mouse nomenclature. The read halts 1 residue ahead of the CDR3 end, with the missing end drawn from the germline J gene. The rearrangement links TRBV13-2 to TRBJ1-1; tentative D call: TRBD1 (6 bases). Per the germline V gene, CDR1 is NNHNN and CDR2 is SYGAGS (reference sequence). CDR3 length: 14 residues. Trimming removed 0 bases at V and 1 base at J, with 7 bases between. The CDR3 loop reads CASGDAQGNTEVFF. CDR3 DNA, as far as it was read: TGTGCCAGCGGTGATGCACAGGGAAACACAGAAGTCTTC.

In its sample, this clone was seen a few times. The germline and genes are mouse ones. Read data end 1 residue before the CDR3 end; the end is taken from the germline J gene. The chain is built from TRBV19 and TRBJ2-2, with unresolved D. The CDR3 has 13 amino acids. V was trimmed by 4 bases and J by 4 bases, leaving 8 bases between them. CDR1 and CDR2 (germline): FNHDT, SITEND (reference sequence). The CDR3 spells CASSPSTTGQLYF. The sequenced CDR3 bases are TGTGCCAGCAGTCCCTCAACCACCGGGCAGCTCTAC.

About this clone itself: These gene names are mouse names. Sequencing ends 1 residue short of the CDR3 end; the germline J gene provides the rest. The rearrangement uses TRBV20 and TRBJ2-5; TRBD2 matches at 7 bases. The CDR3 extends over 12 amino acids. Trimming removed 0 bases from V and 7 bases from J; junction bases left unmatched: 1. Per the germline V gene, CDR1 is GFQATS and CDR2 is STVNSAI. The sequenced part of the CDR3 DNA is TGTGGTGCTAGGGACTGGGGGAACACCCAGTAC. This codes for CGARDWGNTQY. The entire CDR3 reads CGARDWGNTQYF.

As regards this clone: Genes and germline come from the mouse. The CDR3 extends 1 residue past the end of the read, so its final part is completed from the germline J gene. The genes are TRBV13-1 and TRBJ1-6; no clear D gene. TRBJ1-6 is reported as an ORF; its role is uncertain. Germline CDR1 and CDR2: NSHNY and SYGAGN. This CDR3 is 15 amino acids long. V lost 0 bases and J lost 4, with 8 bases in between. CDR3 DNA, as far as it was read: TGTGCCAGCAGTGATGGCGCCAAATATAATTCGCCCCTCTAC. Translating gives CASSDGAKYNSPLY. The full CDR3 reads CASSDGAKYNSPLYF.

Comment on this clone: Any gene name here is a mouse gene name. The CDR3 end is not reached by the read, which stops 1 residue before it; the germline J gene fills it in. The chain links TRBV1 to TRBJ1-4; D not certain. V was shortened by 3 bases and J by 0 bases, with 8 bases between the two germline ends. Germline lookup yields CDR1 NSQYPW and CDR2 LRSPGD (reference sequence). The CDR3 loop spans 15 amino acids. CDR3 bases read: TGCACCTGCAGTGCGAGACAAATTTCCAACGAAAGATTATTT. Translation gives CTCSARQISNERLF. The CDR3 as a whole reads CTCSARQISNERLFF. The whole variable domain, remainder taken from reference TRBV1 and TRBJ1-4, is VTLLEQNPRWRLVPRGQAVNLRCILKNSQYPWMSWYQQDLQKQLQWLFTLRSPGDKEVKSLPGADYLATRVTDTELRLQVANMSQGRTLYCTCSARQISNERLFFGHGTKLSVL.

As concerns this clone: Mouse names are used for the genes. The read ends 1 residue before the CDR3 terminus; that terminus is restored from the germline J gene. The V call is TRBV16, the J call TRBJ2-3; 12 bases map to TRBD2. V shed 5 bases and J 3 bases; nucleotides not matched to a gene: 0. Per germline, CDR1 SGHSA and CDR2 FRNQAP. There are 14 residues in the CDR3. The CDR3 loop is CASSGTGGAETLYF. The DNA read from the CDR3 is TGTGCAAGCAGCGGGACTGGGGGGGCAGAAACGCTGTAT.

For this clone: At one end, the junction sequence differs from germline, possibly due to a read error. The gene symbols are mouse symbols. Read coverage stops 1 residue before the CDR3 terminus; the germline J gene supplies the remainder. V usage is TRBV13-1 and J usage is TRBJ2-1; a weak D match, TRBD2 (6 bases). This CDR3 is built from 15 residues. Germline lookup yields CDR1 NSHNY and CDR2 SYGAGN. CDR3 sequence reads: CASSDGGVNCAEQFF. The sequenced part of the CDR3 DNA is TGTGCCAGCAGTGATGGGGGGGTTAACTGTGCTGAGCAGTTC.

As concerns this clone: Here the gene names and germline are mouse. The read halts 1 residue ahead of the CDR3 end, with the missing end drawn from the germline J gene. This chain links TRBV2 with TRBJ2-4; TRBD1 aligns across 7 bases. There are 16 residues in the CDR3. The germline gives CDR1 LGHNA, CDR2 YSYQKL. With 3 bases clipped from V and 0 bases from J, the junction kept 6 bases outside the gene matches. The CDR3 reads CASSHRDRPSQNTLYF. The CDR3 bases that were read are TGTGCCAGCAGCCATAGGGACAGACCTAGTCAAAACACCTTGTAC.

Comment on this clone: Gene names refer to mouse genes. The CDR3 end lies 1 residue beyond the end of the read and is filled in from the germline J gene. The gene calls are TRBV4 and TRBJ2-7; TRBD2 agrees at 10 bases. CDR1 is LGHDT and CDR2 is YNNKQL in the germline V gene (reference sequence). This CDR3 has 14 amino acids. Trimming at V came to 5 bases and at J to 2 bases, leaving 3 bases not matched to a gene. CDR3 region: CASSPDWGTYEQYF. The sequenced part of the CDR3 DNA is TGTGCCAGCAGCCCGGACTGGGGGACCTATGAACAGTAC.

For this clone: The genes and germline here are from mouse. The CDR3 end falls 1 residue outside the read, so it is completed with the germline J gene. J is TRBJ2-4 and V is TRBV17; TRBD2 matches 8 bases. The CDR3 length is 14 residues. Germline V gene lookup returns CDR1 MNHDT and CDR2 YYDKIL. Trimming at V came to 2 bases and at J to 5 bases, leaving 3 bases not matched to a gene. The covered CDR3 bases are TGTGCTAGCAGTAGATTCTGGGGGGTAAACACCTTGTAC. Its protein is CASSRFWGVNTLY. The CDR3 reads in full as CASSRFWGVNTLYF.